This T cell receptor (beta chain) was profiled in a study of CD8 T cells in Susac syndrome. This CDR3 has 13 amino acids. The V end lost 5 bases, the J end lost 2 bases, and 13 bases lay between the germline ends. Germline lookup yields CDR1 GTSNPN and CDR2 SVGIG (reference sequence). RNA, at roughly 0.5 to 1 ug, was reverse transcribed with random hexamers. MiXCR, applied by TCRdb to the immunoSEQ multiplex PCR reads, yields one record per CDR3 protein. The sample holds about 130,000 distinct CDR3 sequences; around 94% are singletons and the top ten take about 0.2%. This chain uses TRBV30 with TRBJ2-7; the D gene is possibly TRBD2 (5 bases). Sequenced input: CD8+ T cells from PBMCs. The source of this sequence is a human donor with Susac syndrome. CDR3: CAWGGSAPYEQYF. CDR3 in DNA: TGTGCCTGGGGCGGTAGCGCCCCCTACGAGCAGTACTTC. Variable domain in full (rest from reference TRBV30 and TRBJ2-7): SQTIHQWPATLVQPVGSPLSLECTVEGTSNPNLYWYRQAAGRGLQLLFYSVGIGQISSEVPQNLSASRPQDRQFILSSKKLLLSDSGFYLCAWGGSAPYEQYFGPGTRLTVT.